This record concerns one T cell receptor (beta chain) sequence. This sample stems from a study of shared clonotypes between healthy human individuals. Per the authors' pipeline: Sequence data from immunoSEQ were junction-only and lacked quality scores; consequently, filtering differed. Repertoires were generated with immunoSEQ multiplex PCR, while TCRdb's copy carries only in-frame clones and drops some. D and trimming come from the DNA, and the V and J calls and clone size come from that table. Of over 2 million clones in the sample, 80% to 95% were seen once. CDR1 and CDR2 (germline): SGHAT, FQNNGV. Trimming took off 1 base at V and 7 bases at J, with 13 bases between the two ends. CDR3 length: 14 amino acids. A CD45RA+ naive subset and a CD45RA-negative memory subset were split from CD4+ cells.

This clonotype was sampled from a man aged 18 to 35 in good health. Some clones in this sample may be carry-over from other donors' samples. The sequenced sample was naive CD4+ T cells from PBMCs. Subset described: CD45RA+ positively selected. The chain is built from TRBV11-2 and TRBJ1-2; the D gene is possibly TRBD1 (5 bases). CDR3 nucleotides: TGTGCCAGCAGCTTAGTTAGAGGGGCGCGTGGCTACACCTTC. Its translation: CASSLVRGARGYTF.